The T cell receptor (beta chain) under discussion was sequenced for a study of cytotoxic CD8 clonotypes in ibrutinib-treated CLL. CDR1 is SQVTM and CDR2 is ANQGSEA in the germline V gene. Trimming shortened V by 3 bases and J by 3 bases, and 12 bases separated the two germline ends. CDR3 size: 14 residues. Only in-frame clones appear in the TCRdb table, and some are missing; sequencing was by immunoSEQ multiplex PCR. The table lists under 8,000 clones, 60% to 80% of them singletons. The TCR was taken from a human donor with chronic lymphocytic leukemia. V and J are TRBV29-1 and TRBJ2-1; D perhaps matches TRBD2 (6 bases). This sample comprised PBMCs, obtained before ibrutinib treatment. CDR3 sequence reads: CSVDGGTHYNEQFF. The CDR3, as DNA: TGCAGCGTTGATGGGGGGACCCACTACAATGAGCAGTTCTTC.